These T cell receptor beta chains were read from a single sample in a study of blood T cell repertoires in COVID-19. Profiled with immunoSEQ multiplex PCR; TCRdb holds only in-frame clones, not every one. This table holds a few hundred thousand clones, under 90% found once. The specimen was PBMCs or T cells enriched from blood (not recorded which). Receptors originate from a man aged 35 to 55 who had recovered from COVID-19. The CDR3 runs from the conserved cysteine through the conserved F or W. A D gene is named only where the DNA matches it firmly. Part of the rows lack a size; the others show once, few, many or a class for expanded clones.

v_gene	d_gene	abundance	j_gene	CDR3aa	CDR3nt
TRBV10-3	.	.	TRBJ1-1	CAISESANRGENTEAFF	TGTGCCATCAGTGAGTCGGCAAATAGGGGCGAGAACACTGAAGCTTTCTTT
TRBV30	.	.	TRBJ1-2	CAWSPGGGNYGYTF	TGTGCCTGGAGCCCCGGGGGAGGAAACTATGGCTACACCTTC
TRBV5-4	.	.	TRBJ2-5	CASSAQGRETQYF	TGTGCCAGCAGCGCACAGGGTAGAGAGACCCAGTACTTC
TRBV6-2/TRBV6-3	TRBD1	.	TRBJ2-7	CASSYPGTVNEQYF	TGTGCCAGCAGTTACCCTGGGACAGTTAACGAGCAGTACTTC
TRBV12-3/TRBV12-4	.	.	TRBJ1-1	CASRQGSTEAFF	TGTGCCAGCAGGCAGGGGAGCACTGAAGCTTTCTTT
TRBV7-9	.	.	TRBJ2-3	CASSFDSSADTQYF	TGTGCCAGCAGCTTCGACTCCTCGGCAGATACGCAGTATTTT
TRBV19	TRBD1	few	TRBJ1-2	CASGRVEGARGGYTF	TGTGCCAGTGGTCGCGTGGAGGGGGCTCGCGGTGGCTACACCTTC
TRBV5-5	TRBD1	.	TRBJ1-2	CASSLGQGAQYGYTF	TGTGCCAGCAGCTTGGGACAGGGAGCCCAATATGGCTACACCTTC
TRBV18	.	.	TRBJ2-7	CASSPTAGKTYEQYF	TGTGCCAGCTCCCCGACGGCAGGGAAGACTTACGAGCAGTACTTC
TRBV18	TRBD1	few	TRBJ2-5	CASSPGTEETQYF	TGTGCCAGCTCACCAGGGACAGAAGAGACCCAGTACTTC
TRBV5-1	TRBD2	.	TRBJ2-7	CASGTSGRPHEQYF	TGCGCCAGCGGCACTAGCGGGAGACCCCACGAGCAGTACTTC
TRBV24-1	TRBD2	.	TRBJ2-3	CATSDGRGTTDTQYF	TGTGCCACCAGTGACGGGAGGGGCACCACAGATACGCAGTATTTT
TRBV7-2	.	.	TRBJ2-7	CASSADSSAFYEQYF	TGTGCCAGCAGCGCAGACTCAAGCGCTTTTTACGAGCAGTACTTC
TRBV4-1	TRBD2	.	TRBJ2-5	CASSLLAGDQKTQYF	TGCGCCAGCAGCTTACTAGCGGGAGACCAAAAGACCCAGTACTTC
TRBV4-3	.	.	TRBJ1-1	CASSQDGHSFEAFF	TGCGCCAGCAGCCAAGATGGGCACTCTTTTGAAGCTTTCTTT
TRBV7-2	TRBD1	.	TRBJ2-6	CASSSGQYRSGANVLTF	TGTGCCAGCAGCTCGGGACAGTACCGCTCTGGGGCCAACGTCCTGACTTTC
TRBV28	.	.	TRBJ2-7	CASSFEAGPEQYF	TGTGCCAGCAGTTTTGAAGCAGGGCCCGAGCAGTACTTC
TRBV9	TRBD2	.	TRBJ2-3	CASSVDLAEATDTQYF	TGTGCCAGCAGCGTAGATCTAGCGGAAGCCACAGATACGCAGTATTTT
TRBV6-1	TRBD1	.	TRBJ2-6	CASSARDRLSGANVLTF	TGTGCCAGCAGTGCTAGGGACAGACTCTCTGGGGCCAACGTCCTGACTTTC
TRBV19	TRBD2	.	TRBJ2-1	CASSVRTSGNNEQFF	TGTGCCAGTAGTGTCCGGACTAGCGGGAACAATGAGCAGTTCTTC
TRBV5-1	TRBD1	.	TRBJ1-2	CASSSSEGQGRVYTF	TGCGCCAGCAGCTCCTCAGAGGGACAGGGAAGAGTCTACACCTTC
TRBV4-2	TRBD2	.	TRBJ2-1	CASSQDSSSGGAWFF	TGTGCCAGCAGCCAAGATAGTTCTAGCGGGGGGGCCTGGTTCTTC
TRBV29-1	.	.	TRBJ1-1	CSVSLILGAEAFF	TGCAGCGTGAGTCTCATTCTAGGGGCTGAAGCTTTCTTT
TRBV2	.	many	TRBJ1-2	CASLGQAGGYTF	TGTGCCAGTCTAGGGCAGGCGGGTGGCTACACCTTC
TRBV7-2	TRBD2	.	TRBJ2-7	CASSLIMTSGTPGPHEQYF	TGTGCCAGCAGCTTAATAATGACTAGCGGGACCCCCGGGCCACACGAGCAGTACTTC
TRBV30	.	.	TRBJ2-3	CAWRQSSTDTQYF	TGTGCCTGGAGGCAGTCTAGCACAGATACGCAGTATTTT
TRBV7-9	TRBD2	.	TRBJ2-7	CASAASGRSLYEQYF	TGTGCCAGCGCGGCTAGCGGGAGGTCTCTCTACGAGCAGTACTTC
TRBV19	.	few	TRBJ1-2	CASSISGDYGYTF	TGTGCCAGTAGTATTTCAGGGGACTATGGCTACACCTTC
TRBV28	.	once	TRBJ2-1	CASSPGHLSYNEQFF	TGTGCCAGCAGCCCAGGGCACCTCTCCTACAATGAGCAGTTCTTC
TRBV18	TRBD1	.	TRBJ1-1	CASSPNRSGGTEAFF	TGTGCCAGCTCACCAAACCGGTCAGGGGGTACTGAAGCTTTCTTT
TRBV2	.	.	TRBJ2-5	CASSEGAGYQETQYF	TGTGCCAGCAGTGAAGGGGCGGGTTATCAAGAGACCCAGTACTTC
TRBV29-1	TRBD1	few	TRBJ1-1	CSVPGQGIIAEAFF	TGCAGCGTTCCGGGACAGGGAATTATCGCTGAAGCTTTCTTT
TRBV14	TRBD2	.	TRBJ2-7	CASSHRIGSGTSYEQYF	TGTGCCAGCAGCCACCGAATTGGTAGCGGGACATCTTACGAGCAGTACTTC
TRBV11-2	TRBD1	.	TRBJ1-2	CASSANRGYNYGYTF	TGTGCCAGCAGCGCGAACAGGGGATACAACTATGGCTACACCTTC
TRBV4-1	.	.	TRBJ2-7	CASSQDRGAYEQYF	TGCGCCAGCAGCCAAGATCGGGGGGCTTACGAGCAGTACTTC
TRBV7-2	.	.	TRBJ1-1	CASSLAQADYTEAFF	TGTGCCAGCAGCTTAGCGCAGGCGGACTACACTGAAGCTTTCTTT
TRBV18	.	.	TRBJ2-1	CASSPREVFSYNEQFF	TGTGCCAGCTCACCACGAGAGGTCTTCTCCTACAATGAGCAGTTCTTC
TRBV5-4	.	.	TRBJ2-7	CASSQTGRDEQYF	TGTGCCAGCAGTCAGACAGGTCGCGACGAGCAGTACTTC
TRBV18	.	.	TRBJ2-7	CASSPPSSYEQYF	TGTGCCAGCTCACCCCCCTCCTCCTACGAGCAGTACTTC
TRBV3-1/TRBV3-2	.	.	TRBJ2-2	CASTKGGTLNTGELFF	TGTGCCAGCACCAAAGGGGGAACCTTAAACACCGGGGAGCTGTTTTTT
TRBV5-4	TRBD2	.	TRBJ2-3	CASSAGLAGRTDTQYF	TGTGCCAGCAGCGCCGGACTAGCGGGACGCACAGATACGCAGTATTTT
TRBV24-1	.	.	TRBJ1-1	CATSDLGRDTEAFF	TGTGCCACCAGTGATTTGGGCAGGGACACTGAAGCTTTCTTT
TRBV2	.	.	TRBJ1-1	CASSDKGGNTEAFF	TGTGCCAGCAGTGATAAAGGGGGGAACACTGAAGCTTTCTTT
TRBV18	.	.	TRBJ2-7	CASSGTWDRPYEQYF	TGTGCCAGCTCGGGGACTTGGGACAGACCTTACGAGCAGTACTTC
TRBV4-1	.	.	TRBJ1-5	CASSPIVPGDNQPQHF	TGCGCCAGCAGCCCCATCGTTCCGGGGGATAATCAGCCCCAGCATTTT
TRBV5-1	TRBD1	.	TRBJ1-1	CASRPTERQGSAEAFF	TGCGCCAGCAGACCCACCGAACGACAGGGGAGCGCTGAAGCTTTCTTT
TRBV11-2	TRBD2	.	TRBJ2-1	CASSSPGGDKGEQFF	TGTGCCAGCAGCTCCCCGGGGGGGGATAAAGGTGAGCAGTTCTTC
TRBV3-1/TRBV3-2	.	.	TRBJ2-1	CASANLRYEQFF	TGTGCCAGCGCAAACCTGAGGTATGAGCAGTTCTTC
TRBV14	.	.	TRBJ1-1	CASSQATNTEAFF	TGTGCCAGCAGCCAAGCTACGAACACTGAAGCTTTCTTT
TRBV4-3	TRBD1	.	TRBJ2-3	CASSQADRGRSQYF	TGCGCCAGCAGCCAGGCGGACAGGGGGCGATCGCAGTATTTT
TRBV9	TRBD2	.	TRBJ2-5	CASSGTSLEGETQYF	TGTGCCAGCAGCGGGACTAGCTTAGAAGGAGAGACCCAGTACTTC
TRBV6-2/TRBV6-3	TRBD1	.	TRBJ1-1	CASSFGPPGQGNTEAFF	TGTGCCAGCAGTTTTGGTCCCCCCGGACAGGGGAACACTGAAGCTTTCTTT
TRBV7-9	TRBD2	few	TRBJ2-5	CASSPGLAGGPGETQYF	TGTGCCAGCAGCCCTGGACTAGCGGGAGGGCCCGGGGAGACCCAGTACTTC
TRBV7-2	TRBD2	.	TRBJ2-5	CASSVGTSGGAGETQYF	TGTGCCAGCAGCGTAGGGACTAGCGGGGGGGCCGGGGAGACCCAGTACTTC
TRBV7-8	TRBD1	.	TRBJ2-1	CASSEGQGDYNEQFF	TGTGCCAGCAGCGAAGGACAGGGGGATTACAATGAGCAGTTCTTC